The clone carrying this T cell receptor beta chain appeared once. What it binds is unknown. The data derive from a study of CD8+ T cells in alopecia areata. Study summary: Once tofacitinib had been taken for 6 to 18 months, 6 months off drug followed.

Study-level points and caveats: Numerous clones, expanded in lesions, remained in scalp and blood during tofacitinib.

Treatment denoted: oral pan-JAK inhibitor, 5-10 mg twice daily. It was cDNA, reverse transcribed from extracted RNA, that served as the sequencing template. The assay was immunoSEQ multiplex PCR, and TCRdb's table has in-frame clones only and misses some. This table holds around 170,000 clones, around 51% found once. V shed 6 bases and J shed 7 bases, with 11 bases lying between them. CDR3 length equals 12 residues. CDR1 SEHNR and CDR2 FQNEAQ come from the germline V gene (reference sequence). The source of this sequence is a human donor with alopecia areata. Sequencing used CD8+ T cells sorted from blood, obtained around week 53, from a patient treated with tofacitinib. This rearrangement joins TRBV7-9 to TRBJ2-3; maybe TRBD2 (5 bases). The CDR3: CASSSLANTQYF. For the CDR3, the DNA is TGTGCCAGCAGTTCCCTAGCAAATACGCAGTATTTT.